This entry lists 25 T cell receptor beta chains sequenced from one sample in a study of metastatic and nonmetastatic thyroid tumors. Thyroid surgery was performed in patients who had received no treatment beforehand. TCRdb reanalyzed the PCR reads via MiXCR. The sample shows roughly 98,000 clones, about 15% of them seen only once. Sequencing was done on a sample of blood. All receptors derive from a female donor with papillary thyroid cancer or a benign thyroid nodule (not recorded which). Some clones in this sample may be carry-over from other donors' samples.

This clone was seen many times. A much larger clone is a single base away; this may be a read error. The same CDR3 also results from other DNA sequences found in this sample. The chain combines TRBV29-1 with TRBJ1-1; D possibly corresponds to TRBD1 (5 bases). Per germline, CDR1 SQVTM and CDR2 ANQGSEA. V lost 8 bases and J lost 6, with 16 bases in between. The CDR3 covers 12 residues. The CDR3 bases are TGCAGCTACTTGGGTGGGGCCGCTGAAGCTTTCTTT. It translates to CSYLGGAAEAFF.

This clone has just a few counts. V is TRBV4-2 and J is TRBJ2-3, with D tentatively TRBD1 (6 bases). Germline V gene sequence: CDR1 LGHNA, CDR2 YNFKEQ. This CDR3 comprises 16 residues. The germline V and J ends were trimmed by 4 bases and 2 bases, with 16 bases remaining between them. CDR3 DNA sequence: TGTGCCAGCAGCCCTAGACAGGAAATTCCCACAGATACGCAGTATTTT. Translating it yields CASSPRQEIPTDTQYF.

Many counts were recorded for this clone. The chain uses TRBV6-5 and TRBJ2-7, with 10 positions matching TRBD2. The ends lost 1 base at V and 0 bases at J; junction bases unmatched: 6. The length of the CDR3 is 17 residues. Looked up from germline, CDR1 is MNHEY and CDR2 is SVGAGI. Here the CDR3 DNA reads TGTGCCAGCAGTTACTTTAGCGGGGGGCCTAGCTCCTACGAGCAGTACTTC. This sequence encodes CASSYFSGGPSSYEQYF.

Comment on this clone: Being one base from a much bigger clone, this may be a read error. The sample holds other DNA sequences that translate to the same CDR3. V is TRBV5-1 and J is TRBJ1-1; D uncertain. Germline V gene lookup returns CDR1 SGHRS and CDR2 YFSETQ. This CDR3 comprises 13 residues. The CDR3 reads CASRPDTPTEAFF. CDR3 DNA sequence: TGCGCCAGCAGGCCCGATACACCCACTGAAGCTTTCTTC.

To note about this clone: This may stem from a read error, because a much larger clone lies one nucleotide away. The chain combines TRBV5-4 with TRBJ2-7; 8 positions agree with TRBD1. The CDR3 has 15 residues. V shed 2 bases and J 1 base; nucleotides not matched to a gene: 5. Germline V gene sequence: CDR1 SGHNT, CDR2 YYREEE (reference sequence). CDR3 residues: CASSLGQGWSYEQYF. The CDR3 nucleotides read TGTGCCAGCAGCTTAGGACAGGGCTGGTCCTACGAGCAGTACTTC.

This clone appeared many times. CDR3 sequence: CASSPSDTYEQYF. Written as DNA, the CDR3 is TGTGCCAGCTCACCGTCAGATACCTACGAGCAGTACTTC. The chain employs TRBV18 and TRBJ2-7; D is uncertain. This CDR3 is 13 amino acids long. The V gene lost 3 bases and the J gene lost 2 bases, with 8 bases spanning the gap. Germline V gene data show CDR1 as KGHSH and CDR2 as LQKENI.

This clone was recorded many times. The chain uses TRBV20-1 and TRBJ1-1; 7 bases are a match to TRBD1. Germline CDR1 and CDR2: DFQATT and SNEGSKA (reference sequence). The CDR3 covers 13 residues. V was pared by 6 bases and J by 0 bases, with 4 bases of the junction left unmatched. The CDR3 loop is CSATGQMNTEAFF. The CDR3 DNA follows: TGCAGTGCGACGGGACAGATGAACACTGAAGCTTTCTTT.

Worth noting for this clone: Other DNA variants within this sample encode the same CDR3. V and J are TRBV9 and TRBJ2-5; 8 positions match TRBD2. There are 17 residues in the CDR3. The V segment lost 0 bases and the J segment 2 bases; nucleotides outside the gene matches: 9. Germline V gene lookup returns CDR1 SGDLS and CDR2 YYNGEE. The CDR3 sequence is CASSVDLAGGLQETQYF. DNA for the CDR3: TGTGCCAGCAGCGTAGATCTAGCGGGTGGACTACAAGAGACCCAGTACTTC. The full variable domain, its missing parts supplied by reference TRBV9 and TRBJ2-5, is DSGVTQTPKHLITATGQRVTLRCSPRSGDLSVYWYQQSLDQGLQFLIQYYNGEERAKGNILERFSAQQFPDLHSELNLSSLELGDSALYFCASSVDLAGGLQETQYFGPGTRLLVL.

With respect to this clone: A single base separates this from a much larger clone, so it may be a read error. The genes are TRBV20-1 and TRBJ2-3, with a tentative D call TRBD1 (6 bases). This CDR3 has 15 amino acids. V shed 3 bases and J shed 3 bases, with 16 bases lying between them. Germline CDR1 and CDR2: DFQATT and SNEGSKA (reference sequence). The chain's CDR3 is CSASSIQGQTDTQYF. The CDR3 coding sequence is TGCAGTGCTAGCTCAATACAGGGTCAAACAGATACGCAGTATTTT.

This clone occurred a few times. The gene calls are TRBV6-6 and TRBJ2-3; 8 bases match TRBD2. The CDR3 runs 17 residues. Germline-derived CDR1 and CDR2 are MNHNY and SVGAGI (reference sequence). V shed 5 bases, J shed 6 bases, and the junction held 16 bases outside the gene matches. CDR3 residues: CASSTHLAGRVGDTQYF. The CDR3 DNA sequence: TGTGCCAGCAGTACGCACCTAGCGGGCAGGGTAGGGGATACGCAGTATTTT.

The chain is built from TRBV7-2 and TRBJ2-1; D is uncertain. The CDR3 sequence is 13 residues long. Germline V gene sequence: CDR1 SGHTA, CDR2 FQGNSA. The germline V and J ends were trimmed by 4 bases and 0 bases, with 4 bases remaining between them. In nucleotides, the CDR3 is TGTGCCAGCAGCTCGGGCTCCTACAATGAGCAGTTCTTC. This codes for CASSSGSYNEQFF.

This clone was observed a handful of times. A clone one base away is much larger, so this may be a read error. The rearrangement links TRBV10-2 to TRBJ2-2; 11 bases line up with TRBD2. The germline CDR1 and CDR2 sequences are WSHSY and SAAADI. The V and J ends lost 7 bases and 5 bases, in that order; junction bases with no gene match: 12. This CDR3 has 17 residues. This CDR3 is CASTGLAGGPTTGELFF. CDR3 coding DNA: TGCGCCAGCACGGGGCTAGCGGGGGGTCCTACTACCGGGGAGCTGTTTTTT.

There are a few counts of this clone. A read error is possible here, since a much larger clone lies one base away. The genes are TRBV12-3 or TRBV12-4 and TRBJ2-3; no clear D. This CDR3 is 15 amino acids long. The V and J ends lost 5 bases and 1 base respectively, with 13 bases between them. The CDR3: CASSRPTAGTDTQYF. CDR3 nucleotides: TGTGCCAGCAGTCGCCCTACGGCAGGCACAGATACGCAGTATTTT.

The table lists this clone with a few counts. This chain uses TRBV10-2 with TRBJ2-7, with a weak D call TRBD2 (6 bases). Germline V gene lookup returns CDR1 WSHSY and CDR2 SAAADI. The CDR3 has 14 residues. V was shortened by 8 bases and J by 3 bases, with 17 bases between the two germline ends. Written as DNA, the CDR3 is TGCGCCAGCTCCGGGGGATTCTACTACTACGAGCAGTACTTC. Translating it yields CASSGGFYYYEQYF.

This clone appeared many times. This chain links TRBV30 with TRBJ1-4, with no clear D. The V gene lost 6 bases and the J gene lost 3 bases, with 11 bases spanning the gap. Germline V gene data show CDR1 as GTSNPN and CDR2 as SVGIG (reference sequence). This CDR3 has 13 residues. The CDR3 spells CACGGFANEKLFF. In nucleotides, the CDR3 is TGTGCCTGTGGAGGGTTCGCTAATGAAAAACTGTTTTTT.

This clone was found many times. The gene calls are TRBV20-1 and TRBJ2-5; perhaps TRBD2 as D (5 bases). In germline, CDR1 is DFQATT, CDR2 SNEGSKA (reference sequence). The V end lost 8 bases, the J end lost 0 bases, and 13 bases lay between the germline ends. The CDR3 is 13 amino acids. CDR3 residues: CSTFETNQETQYF. Here the CDR3 DNA reads TGCAGTACCTTCGAGACTAACCAAGAGACCCAGTACTTC.

V and J are TRBV6-2 or TRBV6-3 and TRBJ2-7, with D tentatively TRBD1 (5 bases). V shed 2 bases and J shed 4 bases, with 12 bases lying between them. The germline gives CDR1 MNHEY, CDR2 SVGEGT. This CDR3 comprises 14 residues. CDR3 sequence: CASSYKAGWYEQYF. The CDR3 DNA follows: TGTGCCAGCAGTTACAAGGCAGGGTGGTACGAGCAGTACTTC.

In this sample, this clone turned up many times. Additional DNA sequences in this sample encode the identical CDR3. The V and J genes are TRBV6-1 and TRBJ1-2; 7 positions agree with TRBD1. CDR3 size: 15 residues. In germline, CDR1 is MNHNS, CDR2 SASEGT. V shed 7 bases and J 4 bases; nucleotides not matched to a gene: 12. The CDR3 sequence: CASKNVEGQSYGYTF. The CDR3 DNA is TGTGCCAGCAAAAATGTGGAGGGACAGAGCTATGGCTACACCTTC.

This chain uses TRBV4-2 with TRBJ2-4; D is possibly TRBD1 or TRBD2 (7 bases each). With 0 bases removed from V and 8 bases from J, the gap between germline ends came to 11 bases. Per germline, CDR1 LGHNA and CDR2 YNFKEQ. The CDR3 runs to 14 residues. The CDR3 protein is CASSQDPGGDIQYF. The CDR3 region has the DNA TGTGCCAGCAGCCAAGACCCAGGGGGGGACATTCAGTACTTC.

This clone was detected ten times or more. The chain combines TRBV28 with TRBJ1-1, with D tentatively TRBD1 (5 bases). V lost 3 bases, J lost 1 base, and 9 bases lay in between. The germline V gene has CDR1 MDHEN and CDR2 SYDVKM. This CDR3 comprises 14 residues. The CDR3, as DNA: TGTGCCAGCAGTTTGGGACGGTGGAACACTGAAGCTTTCTTT. Translated, it gives CASSLGRWNTEAFF. Complete variable domain (other parts from reference TRBV28 and TRBJ1-1): DVKVTQSSRYLVKRTGEKVFLECVQDMDHENMFWYRQDPGLGLRLIYFSYDVKMKEKGDIPEGYSVSREKKERFSLILESASTNQTSMYLCASSLGRWNTEAFFGQGTRLTVV.

This clone was counted only a few times. The gene calls are TRBV6-5 and TRBJ2-1; TRBD2 agrees at 7 bases. Germline assignment: CDR1 MNHEY and CDR2 SVGAGI. The CDR3 extends over 16 amino acids. After removal of 2 bases from V and 11 bases from J, the junction contained 15 bases not matched to a gene. CDR3 bases: TGTGCCAGCAGTTACCGCGCGGTGGGGGGGAGTCTCCAGCAGTTCTTC. Protein: CASSYRAVGGSLQQFF.

This clone appeared many times. The V call is TRBV28, the J call TRBJ2-2; D could derive from TRBD1 or TRBD2 (5 bases each). The germline V and J ends were trimmed by 4 bases and 0 bases, with 18 bases remaining between them. CDR3 size: 18 residues. The V gene's germline CDR1 is MDHEN and CDR2 SYDVKM. The CDR3, as DNA: TGTGCCAGCAGTTCACAACCCGGGACCGGGACGAACACCGGGGAGCTGTTTTTT. Translated: CASSSQPGTGTNTGELFF.

This clone was seen at least ten times. This chain uses TRBV19 with TRBJ2-5, with D hard to call. CDR1 is LNHDA, CDR2 SQIVND, per germline (reference sequence). The CDR3 is made up of 16 amino acids. Trimming pared 4 bases from V and 5 bases from J, leaving 20 bases between. CDR3 protein: CASSTSSSTTAETQYF. CDR3 nucleotides: TGTGCCAGTAGTACTTCCTCTTCTACGACCGCGGAGACCCAGTACTTC. The whole variable domain, remainder taken from reference TRBV19 and TRBJ2-5, is DGGITQSPKYLFRKEGQNVTLSCEQNLNHDAMYWYRQDPGQGLRLIYYSQIVNDFQKGDIAEGYSVSREKKESFPLTVTSAQKNPTAFYLCASSTSSSTTAETQYFGPGTRLLVL.

This clone was seen repeatedly, ten times or more. This rearrangement joins TRBV5-4 to TRBJ2-7; D gene ambiguous. Trimming took 2 bases from V and 3 from J, leaving 15 bases between them. CDR1 SGHNT and CDR2 YYREEE come from the germline V gene (reference sequence). The CDR3 contains 15 residues. The DNA for the CDR3 is TGTGCCAGCAGCTTTGGGAACACCAACGACTACGAGCAGTACTTC. Translation gives CASSFGNTNDYEQYF. Looking up the rest from reference TRBV5-4 and TRBJ2-7 gives the full variable domain: ETGVTQSPTHLIKTRGQQVTLRCSSQSGHNTVSWYQQALGQGPQFIFQYYREEENGRGNFPPRFSGLQFPNYSSELNVNALELDDSALYLCASSFGNTNDYEQYFGPGTRLTVT.

The CDR3 sequence is CASSQDFWRSGTSAPPDEQYF. CDR3 nucleotide sequence: TGCGCCAGCAGCCAAGATTTCTGGCGTTCGGGGACTAGCGCCCCGCCGGACGAGCAGTACTTC. V gene TRBV4-1 combines with J gene TRBJ2-7, with 10 bases fitting TRBD2. The trim removed 0 bases at V and 5 bases at J, leaving 22 bases unmatched. Germline V gene data show CDR1 as MGHRA and CDR2 as YSYEKL. The CDR3 is 21 amino acids.